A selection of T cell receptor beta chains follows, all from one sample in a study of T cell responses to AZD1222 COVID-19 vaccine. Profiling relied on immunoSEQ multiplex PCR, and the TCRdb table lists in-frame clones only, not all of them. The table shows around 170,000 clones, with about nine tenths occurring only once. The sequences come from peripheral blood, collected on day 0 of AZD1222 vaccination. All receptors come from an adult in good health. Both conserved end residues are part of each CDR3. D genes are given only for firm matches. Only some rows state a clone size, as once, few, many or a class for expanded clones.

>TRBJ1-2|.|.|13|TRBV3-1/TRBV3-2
TGTGCCAGCAGCCAAGGAGGGGTTTATGGCTACACCTTC
CASSQGGVYGYTF
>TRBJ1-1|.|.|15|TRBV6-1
TGTGCCAGCAGTGAAGCGGGCCAACAGGGCACTGAAGCTTTCTTT
CASSEAGQQGTEAFF
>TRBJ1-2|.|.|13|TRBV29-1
TGCAGCGTGCCCCCGGGCGGAAACTATGGCTACACCTTC
CSVPPGGNYGYTF
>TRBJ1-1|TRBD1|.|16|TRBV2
TGTGCCAGCAGCGGGGGGACAGGGGGCGGTTGGACTGAAGCTTTCTTT
CASSGGTGGGWTEAFF
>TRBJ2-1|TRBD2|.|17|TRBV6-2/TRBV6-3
TGTGCCAGCAGCAACACATTTATTACGCGCGGGGGAAATGAGCAGTTCTTC
CASSNTFITRGGNEQFF
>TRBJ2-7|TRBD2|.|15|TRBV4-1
TGCGCCAGCAGCTACTTAGCGGGAGGGCCCTACGAGCAGTACTTC
CASSYLAGGPYEQYF
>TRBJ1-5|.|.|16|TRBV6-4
TGTGCCAGCAGTGACTCGTGGGGGCGGGGCAATCAGCCCCAGCATTTT
CASSDSWGRGNQPQHF
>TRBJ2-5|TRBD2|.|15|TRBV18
TGTGCCAGCTCACCATGCAACGGGGGGGAAGAGACCCAGTACTTC
CASSPCNGGEETQYF
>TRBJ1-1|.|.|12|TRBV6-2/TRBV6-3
TGTGCCAGCAGTTTTGCTAGCACTGAAGCTTTCTTT
CASSFASTEAFF
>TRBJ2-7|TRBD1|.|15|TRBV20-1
TGCAGTGCTAGTGGAGTGGGACAGGTCGCCTACGAGCAGTACTTC
CSASGVGQVAYEQYF
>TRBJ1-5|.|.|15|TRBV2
TGTGCCAGCAGTGAAGTTGGGGTACAAGATCAGCCCCAGCATTTT
CASSEVGVQDQPQHF
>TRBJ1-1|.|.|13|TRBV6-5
TGTGCCAGCACCCCAAGTGCTAGGGCTGGGGCTTTCTTT
CASTPSARAGAFF
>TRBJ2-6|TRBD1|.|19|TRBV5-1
TGCGCCAGCAGCTGGGGGACAGGGGGCCAGGGATCTGGGGCCAACGTCCTGACTTTC
CASSWGTGGQGSGANVLTF
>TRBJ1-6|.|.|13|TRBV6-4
TGTGCCAGCAGTGACAAGGGGAATTCACCCCTCCACTTT
CASSDKGNSPLHF
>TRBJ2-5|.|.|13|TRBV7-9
TGTGCCAGCAGCTCCCTAGAACCCCGGACCCAGTACTTC
CASSSLEPRTQYF
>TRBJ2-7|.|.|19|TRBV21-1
TGTGCCAGCAGCAAAGCGGGGGAGTTTACAGACTACCCAACCTACGAGCAGTACTTC
CASSKAGEFTDYPTYEQYF
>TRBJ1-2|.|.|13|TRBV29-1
TGCAGCGTTGCCAGGTCCCCTAACTATGGCTACACCTTC
CSVARSPNYGYTF
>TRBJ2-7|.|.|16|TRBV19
TGTGCCAGTAGTGTTACCTCCACGGAGGCGCCACTCGAGCAGTACTTC
CASSVTSTEAPLEQYF
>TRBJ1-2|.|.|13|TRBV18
TGTGCCAGCTCACCACCTGGAGTCTATGGCTACACCTTC
CASSPPGVYGYTF
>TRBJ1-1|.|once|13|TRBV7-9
TGTGCCAGCAGCTTAGAGGGGAACACTGAAGCTTTCTTT
CASSLEGNTEAFF
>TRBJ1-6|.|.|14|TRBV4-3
TGCGCCAGCAGCCCCAAGTACCAAAATTCACCCCTCCACTTT
CASSPKYQNSPLHF
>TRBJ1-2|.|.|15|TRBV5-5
TGTGCCAGCAGCTTGTCGGGGGCGGGTTACTATGGCTACACCTTC
CASSLSGAGYYGYTF
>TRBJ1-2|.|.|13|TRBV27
TGTGCCAGCAGTTTCCCACAGGGCTATGGCTACACCTTC
CASSFPQGYGYTF